These 30 T cell receptor beta chains came from one sample sequenced in a study of OX40 agonist ivuxolimab in advanced cancers. This table comes from immunoSEQ multiplex PCR, and its TCRdb copy is limited to in-frame clones, with some not included. Counted here are some 70,000 clones, approximately 90% occurring once; the ten biggest clones make up roughly 8%. Here the sequenced sample was CD4+ or CD8+ T cells sorted from blood, taken in a trial of the OX40 agonist ivuxolimab. Receptor source: an adult with an advanced solid tumor such as melanoma, head and neck, liver or kidney cancer.

V gene TRBV19 combines with J gene TRBJ1-5; no clear D. The CDR3 has 12 amino acids. V shed 4 bases and J shed 11 bases, with 12 bases lying between them. Germline V lookup: CDR1 LNHDA, CDR2 SQIVND (reference sequence). DNA of the CDR3: TGTGCCAGTAGTACACCCCCCCGGACCCAGCATTTT. As protein: CASSTPPRTQHF. Filled out from reference TRBV19 and TRBJ1-5, the complete variable domain reads DGGITQSPKYLFRKEGQNVTLSCEQNLNHDAMYWYRQDPGQGLRLIYYSQIVNDFQKGDIAEGYSVSREKKESFPLTVTSAQKNPTAFYLCASSTPPRTQHFGDGTRLSIL.

The V and J genes are TRBV6-5 and TRBJ1-1; D remains unclear. The CDR3 contains 13 residues. The V and J ends lost 7 bases and 1 base respectively, with 10 bases between them. The germline CDR1 and CDR2 sequences are MNHEY and SVGAGI. The CDR3 nucleotides read TGTGCCAGCAATTGGCGCCAGAACACTGAAGCTTTCTTT. This sequence encodes CASNWRQNTEAFF.

The chain employs TRBV30 and TRBJ2-5, with 7 bases matching TRBD1. This CDR3 region has 12 residues. J was trimmed by 6 bases and V by 3 bases; bases with no gene match: 4. The germline V gene encodes CDR1 GTSNPN and CDR2 SVGIG (reference sequence). The CDR3 DNA is TGTGCCTGGAGGAGACAGGGACAGACCCAGTACTTC. It translates to CAWRRQGQTQYF.

This chain connects TRBV7-9 to TRBJ1-6; D possibly corresponds to TRBD1 (6 bases). V lost 11 bases and J 7 bases, leaving 24 bases between the germline ends. This CDR3 spans 16 amino acids. CDR1 SEHNR and CDR2 FQNEAQ come from the germline V gene (reference sequence). CDR3 sequence reads: CAVSLQGSRRNSPLHF. The CDR3 coding sequence is TGTGCCGTCTCACTTCAGGGGAGCCGGCGGAATTCACCCCTCCACTTT.

This clone was counted between two and nine times. The V gene is TRBV11-2, the J gene TRBJ2-2; D not resolved. The V end lost 0 bases, the J end lost 12 bases, and 11 bases lay between the germline ends. The CDR3 runs 13 residues. Germline-derived CDR1 and CDR2 are SGHAT and FQNNGV. For the CDR3, the DNA is TGTGCCAGCAGCTTAGATCCCCTGAGTAAGCTGTTTTTT. It yields the protein CASSLDPLSKLFF.

The J gene is TRBJ2-6, the V gene TRBV25-1; a weak D match, TRBD2 (7 bases). Deletions cut 8 bases from V and 2 bases from J, with 13 bases between. CDR3 length: 15 residues. Germline-derived CDR1 and CDR2 are MGHDK and SYGVNS. DNA of the CDR3: TGTGCCAGCCTGGGAGGGGGTACTGGGGCCAACGTCCTGACTTTC. Its protein product is CASLGGGTGANVLTF.

Only a few counts were recorded for this clone. This sequence joins TRBV4-2 and TRBJ1-1; D is unclear. Germline lookup yields CDR1 LGHNA and CDR2 YNFKEQ. The CDR3 is 14 residues long. Deletions cut 0 bases from V and 5 bases from J, with 10 bases between. The CDR3: CASSQDRWGTEAFF. CDR3 coding DNA: TGTGCCAGCAGCCAAGATCGGTGGGGTACTGAAGCTTTCTTT.

V is TRBV10-3 and J is TRBJ1-4; possibly TRBD1 for D (5 bases). This CDR3 is built from 14 residues. The V end was cut by 2 bases, the J end by 3 bases, with 7 bases between. Per germline, CDR1 ENHRY and CDR2 SYGVKD. The CDR3 is CAISERGSNEKLFF. The DNA for the CDR3 is TGTGCCATCAGTGAGCGGGGCTCTAATGAAAAACTGTTTTTT.

V is TRBV6-6 and J is TRBJ2-1; no reliable D call. CDR3 length equals 11 residues. Trimming took 5 bases from V and 8 from J, leaving 7 bases between them. Germline V CDR1 and CDR2: MNHNY, SVGAGI (reference sequence). CDR3: CASSPQYEQFF. The CDR3 DNA reads as TGTGCCAGCAGTCCCCAATATGAGCAGTTCTTC.

V and J are TRBV5-4 and TRBJ1-2; no reliable D call. The CDR3 totals 12 residues. From germline, CDR1 is SGHNT and CDR2 YYREEE (reference sequence). V dropped 3 bases and J dropped 2 bases, with 5 bases sitting between them. The CDR3 region has the DNA TGTGCCAGCAGCTCCGAGAACTATGGCTACACCTTC. It translates to CASSSENYGYTF.

This chain joins TRBV4-1 and TRBJ1-2, with a tentative D call TRBD1 (5 bases). Per germline, CDR1 MGHRA and CDR2 YSYEKL. V lost 2 bases to trimming and J lost 2 bases, with 9 bases between them. The CDR3 is made up of 14 amino acids. The DNA of the CDR3 is TGCGCCAGCAGCCAACCAGGGACCAACTATGGCTACACCTTC. Protein: CASSQPGTNYGYTF.

CDR3 bases: TGTGCCAGCAGTTCGACATACAGGGATCCCGGGGAGCTGTTTTTT. Protein: CASSSTYRDPGELFF. This rearrangement joins TRBV27 to TRBJ2-2; D might be TRBD1 (6 bases). Germline CDR1 reads MNHEY; CDR2 reads SMNVEV (reference sequence). V lost 4 bases and J lost 6, with 15 bases in between. The CDR3 length is 15 residues.

The CDR3 DNA reads TGTGCCATCAGTGAGAACAGGGACGAGTATGAGCAGTTCTTC. Residues: CAISENRDEYEQFF. The genes are TRBV10-3 and TRBJ2-1; a possible D gene is TRBD1 (6 bases). The germline gives CDR1 ENHRY, CDR2 SYGVKD. This CDR3 is built from 14 residues. Trimming left V 2 bases short and J 8 bases short, with 13 bases between.

The chain employs TRBV2 and TRBJ2-5; D not certain. Trimming left V 4 bases short and J 7 bases short, with 7 bases between. This CDR3 has 11 amino acids. Germline-derived CDR1 and CDR2 are SNHLY and FYNNEI. In DNA, the CDR3 is TGTGCCAGCAGTGGGGCTGGGACCCAGTACTTC. This translates into CASSGAGTQYF.

The count of this clone is one. This chain links TRBV5-1 with TRBJ2-5; 7 bases are a match to TRBD1. The CDR3 length is 16 residues. Germline lookup yields CDR1 SGHRS and CDR2 YFSETQ. After removal of 0 bases from V and 1 base from J, the junction contained 6 bases not matched to a gene. The DNA for the CDR3 is TGCGCCAGCAGCTTGGCTTACACAGGGGCCCAAGAGACCCAGTACTTC. Translated, it gives CASSLAYTGAQETQYF. The full variable domain, in which reference TRBV5-1 and TRBJ2-5 provide the parts outside the CDR3, is KAGVTQTPRYLIKTRGQQVTLSCSPISGHRSVSWYQQTPGQGLQFLFEYFSETQRNKGNFPGRFSGRQFSNSRSEMNVSTLELGDSALYLCASSLAYTGAQETQYFGPGTRLLVL.

The table lists this clone with a few counts. The rearrangement joins TRBV2 to TRBJ1-6; TRBD1 matches at 8 bases. Germline trimming cut 7 bases from V and 6 bases from J; bases unmatched to any gene: 5. Germline CDR1 reads SNHLY; CDR2 reads FYNNEI. The CDR3 is 14 residues long. The chain's CDR3 is CASTLTGVNSPLHF. CDR3 bases: TGTGCCAGCACCCTGACAGGGGTTAATTCACCCCTCCACTTT.

This chain joins TRBV14 and TRBJ1-4, with D maybe TRBD1 (5 bases). V was shortened by 2 bases and J by 0 bases, with 10 bases between the two germline ends. Germline V lookup: CDR1 SGHDN, CDR2 FVKESK. CDR3 length equals 16 residues. The CDR3 here is CASSQRQLATNEKLFF. The CDR3 nucleotides are TGTGCCAGCAGCCAAAGACAGCTTGCAACTAATGAAAAACTGTTTTTT.

The V and J genes are TRBV7-3 and TRBJ2-1; TRBD2 agrees at 10 bases. Per the germline V gene, CDR1 is SGHTA and CDR2 is FQGTGA. The J segment lost 5 bases and the V segment lost 2 bases, leaving 6 bases of the junction unmatched. This CDR3 contains 16 residues. In DNA form, the CDR3 reads TGTGCCAGCAGCTTAGGCATAGCGGGGGGTAACAATGAGCAGTTCTTC. It yields the protein CASSLGIAGGNNEQFF.

This sequence joins TRBV5-4 and TRBJ1-2; D is uncertain. Germline CDR1 and CDR2: SGHNT and YYREEE (reference sequence). V lost 2 bases and J 8 bases, leaving 16 bases between the germline ends. The CDR3 runs 14 residues. This chain's CDR3 is CASSLPLVNRGYTF. CDR3 nucleotides: TGTGCCAGCAGCTTACCTCTGGTGAACCGGGGCTACACCTTC.

The chain has TRBV7-2 and TRBJ1-5; D is uncertain. The V gene lost 4 bases and the J gene lost 7 bases, with 11 bases spanning the gap. Germline V gene lookup returns CDR1 SGHTA and CDR2 FQGNSA. The length of the CDR3 is 13 residues. CDR3 coding DNA: TGTGCCAGCAGCTCAAAAGCCGAACAGCCCCAGCATTTT. It encodes CASSSKAEQPQHF.

The chain uses TRBV6-6 and TRBJ1-5; the D gene is possibly TRBD1 (6 bases). The V end lost 7 bases, the J end lost 5 bases, and 12 bases lay between the germline ends. CDR1 and CDR2 (germline): MNHNY, SVGAGI (reference sequence). The CDR3 loop spans 13 amino acids. CDR3 nucleotide sequence: TGTGCCAGCAACCGGGACACCTATCAGCCCCAGCATTTT. The encoded protein is CASNRDTYQPQHF.

The V and J genes are TRBV18 and TRBJ1-1; perhaps TRBD1 as D (6 bases). The CDR3 covers 14 residues. V was pared by 3 bases and J by 1 base, with 9 bases between. Germline V gene lookup returns CDR1 KGHSH and CDR2 LQKENI. CDR3 DNA: TGTGCCAGCTCACCTCAGACAGGGAACACTGAAGCTTTCTTT. Amino acid sequence: CASSPQTGNTEAFF.

This sequence joins TRBV18 and TRBJ1-1; D uncertain. The germline V gene has CDR1 KGHSH and CDR2 LQKENI. V was cut by 0 bases and J by 5 bases, with 10 bases left in between. The length of the CDR3 is 14 residues. Written as DNA, the CDR3 is TGTGCCAGCTCACCACCGGGAGCGAGGACTGAAGCTTTCTTT. This translates into CASSPPGARTEAFF.

The chain links TRBV7-8 to TRBJ1-6; D ambiguous. The V end was cut by 7 bases, the J end by 7 bases, with 17 bases between. This CDR3 is 15 amino acids long. Germline V gene data show CDR1 as SGHVS and CDR2 as FQNEAQ. The CDR3 loop is CASTPIKSGNSPLHF. In DNA, the CDR3 is TGTGCCAGCACCCCAATCAAGAGTGGGAATTCACCCCTCCACTTT.

This rearrangement joins TRBV7-8 to TRBJ2-2; 8 positions agree with TRBD1. Trimming at V came to 6 bases and at J to 3 bases, leaving 9 bases not matched to a gene. The CDR3 totals 16 residues. In germline, CDR1 is SGHVS, CDR2 FQNEAQ. DNA of the CDR3: TGTGCCAGCAGGCCTCCGGGACAGGAGCACACCGGGGAGCTGTTTTTT. It specifies CASRPPGQEHTGELFF.

CDR3 protein: CATRTGPNYGYTF. The DNA for the CDR3 is TGTGCCACCCGGACAGGCCCTAACTATGGCTACACCTTC. V gene TRBV6-1 combines with J gene TRBJ1-2, with 7 bases that match TRBD1. The length of the CDR3 is 13 residues. In germline, CDR1 is MNHNS, CDR2 SASEGT. V lost 10 bases and J lost 0; bases outside the gene matches: 5.

This clone appeared a few times. V is TRBV5-1 and J is TRBJ1-1; the D is unclear. V dropped 4 bases and J dropped 1 base, with 11 bases sitting between them. The CDR3 runs to 14 residues. Germline loops: CDR1 SGHRS, CDR2 YFSETQ. CDR3 amino acids: CASSLRAQNTEAFF. The CDR3 DNA is TGCGCCAGCAGCCTCCGGGCCCAGAACACTGAAGCTTTCTTT.

V and J are TRBV18 and TRBJ2-7; tentative D call: TRBD2 (7 bases). V was shortened by 2 bases and J by 4 bases, with 15 bases between the two germline ends. Germline CDR1 KGHSH, CDR2 LQKENI. The CDR3 loop spans 15 amino acids. The CDR3: CASSPTGGHSYEQYF. The DNA for the CDR3 is TGTGCCAGCTCACCAACGGGGGGCCATAGTTACGAGCAGTACTTC. The full variable domain, in which reference TRBV18 and TRBJ2-7 provide the parts outside the CDR3, is NAGVMQNPRHLVRRRGQEARLRCSPMKGHSHVYWYRQLPEEGLKFMVYLQKENIIDESGMPKERFSAEFPKEGPSILRIQQVVRGDSAAYFCASSPTGGHSYEQYFGPGTRLTVT.

The V and J genes are TRBV7-9 and TRBJ2-5; 9 bases are shared with TRBD2. Losses at the gene ends were 0 bases for V and 4 bases for J; bases not matched to a gene: 9. Germline values: CDR1 SEHNR, CDR2 FQNEAQ (reference sequence). This CDR3 has 17 residues. In nucleotides, the CDR3 is TGTGCCAGCAGCTTAGCTTCGCCTAGCGGGGATGGAGAGACCCAGTACTTC. Translating gives CASSLASPSGDGETQYF.

The rearrangement links TRBV19 to TRBJ1-5, with D unresolved. The CDR3 length is 15 residues. V lost 7 bases to trimming and J lost 4 bases, with 17 bases between them. Germline CDR1 reads LNHDA; CDR2 reads SQIVND (reference sequence). CDR3 coding DNA: TGTGCCAGTATTACTAGGGAGGGCAGGAATCAGCCCCAGCATTTT. Its protein is CASITREGRNQPQHF.